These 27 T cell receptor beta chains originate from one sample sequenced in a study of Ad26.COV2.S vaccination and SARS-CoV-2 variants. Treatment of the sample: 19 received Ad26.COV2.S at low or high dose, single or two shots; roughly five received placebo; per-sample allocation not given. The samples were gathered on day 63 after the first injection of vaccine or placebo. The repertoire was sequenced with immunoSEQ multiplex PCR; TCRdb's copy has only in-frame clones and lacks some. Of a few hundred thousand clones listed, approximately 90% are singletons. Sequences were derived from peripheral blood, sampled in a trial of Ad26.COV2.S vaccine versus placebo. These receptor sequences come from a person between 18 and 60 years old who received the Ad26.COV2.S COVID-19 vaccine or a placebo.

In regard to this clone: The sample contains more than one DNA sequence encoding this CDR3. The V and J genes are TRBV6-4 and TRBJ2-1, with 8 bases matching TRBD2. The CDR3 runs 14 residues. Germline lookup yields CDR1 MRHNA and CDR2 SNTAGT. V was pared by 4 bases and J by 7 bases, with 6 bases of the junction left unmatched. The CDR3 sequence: CASSAGTSGNEQFF. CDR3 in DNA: TGTGCCAGCAGTGCCGGGACTAGTGGGAATGAGCAGTTCTTC.

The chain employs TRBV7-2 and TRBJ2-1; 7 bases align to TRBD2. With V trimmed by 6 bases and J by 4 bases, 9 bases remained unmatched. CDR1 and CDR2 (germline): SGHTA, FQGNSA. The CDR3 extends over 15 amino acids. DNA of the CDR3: TGTGCCAGCAGTCCTAGCGGAGGAGGGTACAATGAGCAGTTCTTC. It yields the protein CASSPSGGGYNEQFF.

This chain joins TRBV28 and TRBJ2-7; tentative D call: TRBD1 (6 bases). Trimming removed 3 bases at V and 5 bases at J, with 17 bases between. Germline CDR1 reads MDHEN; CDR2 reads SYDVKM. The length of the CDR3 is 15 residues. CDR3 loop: CASSLIGRGIHEQYF. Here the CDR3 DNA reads TGTGCCAGCAGTTTGATCGGCAGGGGCATCCACGAGCAGTACTTC.

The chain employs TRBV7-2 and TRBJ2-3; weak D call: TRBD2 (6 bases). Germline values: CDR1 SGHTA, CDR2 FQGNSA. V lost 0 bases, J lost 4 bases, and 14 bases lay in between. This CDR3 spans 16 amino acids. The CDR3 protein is CASSLAGDFSADTQYF. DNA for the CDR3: TGTGCCAGCAGCTTAGCGGGGGACTTTTCGGCAGATACGCAGTATTTT.

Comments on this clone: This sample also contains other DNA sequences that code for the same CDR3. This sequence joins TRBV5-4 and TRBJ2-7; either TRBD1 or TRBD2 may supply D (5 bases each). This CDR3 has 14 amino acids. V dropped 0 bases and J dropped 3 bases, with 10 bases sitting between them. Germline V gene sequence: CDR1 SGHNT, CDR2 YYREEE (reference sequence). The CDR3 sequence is CASSLAGGVYEQYF. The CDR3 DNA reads TGTGCCAGCAGCTTGGCTGGGGGTGTCTACGAGCAGTACTTC.

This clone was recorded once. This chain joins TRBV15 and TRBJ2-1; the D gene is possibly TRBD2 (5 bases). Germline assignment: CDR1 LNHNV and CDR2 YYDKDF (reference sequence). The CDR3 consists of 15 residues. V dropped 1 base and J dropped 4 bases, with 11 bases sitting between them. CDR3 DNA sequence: TGTGCCACCAGCAGAGGGGCGGAGGCTTACAATGAGCAGTTCTTC. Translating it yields CATSRGAEAYNEQFF.

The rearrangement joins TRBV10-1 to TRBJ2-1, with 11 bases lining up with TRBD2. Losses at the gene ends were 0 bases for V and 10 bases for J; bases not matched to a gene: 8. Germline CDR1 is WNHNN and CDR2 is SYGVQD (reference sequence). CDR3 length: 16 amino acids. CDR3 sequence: CASSESSGLAVWEQFF. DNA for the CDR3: TGCGCCAGCAGTGAGTCGTCGGGACTAGCGGTCTGGGAGCAGTTCTTC.

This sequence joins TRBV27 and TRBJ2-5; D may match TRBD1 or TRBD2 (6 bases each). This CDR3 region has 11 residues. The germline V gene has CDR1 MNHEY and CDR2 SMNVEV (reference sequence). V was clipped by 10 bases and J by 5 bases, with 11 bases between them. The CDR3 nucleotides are TGTGCCACCCGGAGGGGGGAGACCCAGTACTTC. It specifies CATRRGETQYF.

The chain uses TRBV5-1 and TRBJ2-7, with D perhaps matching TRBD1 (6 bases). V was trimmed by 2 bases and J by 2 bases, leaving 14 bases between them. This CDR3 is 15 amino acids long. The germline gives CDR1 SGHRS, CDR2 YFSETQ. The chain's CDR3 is CASSLVGGHPYEQYF. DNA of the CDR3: TGCGCCAGCAGCTTAGTAGGGGGACACCCCTACGAGCAGTACTTC.

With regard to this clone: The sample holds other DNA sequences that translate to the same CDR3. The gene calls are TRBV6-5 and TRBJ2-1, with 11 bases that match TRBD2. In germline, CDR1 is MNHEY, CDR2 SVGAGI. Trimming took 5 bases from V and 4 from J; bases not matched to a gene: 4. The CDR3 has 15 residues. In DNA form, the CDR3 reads TGTGCCAGCAGTCCTCGGACTAGCGGGTACAATGAGCAGTTCTTC. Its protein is CASSPRTSGYNEQFF.

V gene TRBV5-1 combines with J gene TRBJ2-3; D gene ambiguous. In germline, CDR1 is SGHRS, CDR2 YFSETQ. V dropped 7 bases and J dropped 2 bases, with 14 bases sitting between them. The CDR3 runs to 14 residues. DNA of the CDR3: TGCGCCAGCCGTAGGAGCAGCCTCACAGATACGCAGTATTTT. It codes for CASRRSSLTDTQYF.

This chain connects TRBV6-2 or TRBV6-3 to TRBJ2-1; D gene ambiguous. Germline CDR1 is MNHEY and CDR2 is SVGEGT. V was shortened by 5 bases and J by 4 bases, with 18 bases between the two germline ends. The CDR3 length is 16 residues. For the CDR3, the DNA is TGTGCCAGCAGTAGGCGAGGCCGGGTGGAATACAATGAGCAGTTCTTC. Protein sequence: CASSRRGRVEYNEQFF.

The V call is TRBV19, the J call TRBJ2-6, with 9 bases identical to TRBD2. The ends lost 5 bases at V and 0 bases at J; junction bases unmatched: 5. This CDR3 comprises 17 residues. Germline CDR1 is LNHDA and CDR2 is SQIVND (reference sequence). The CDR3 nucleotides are TGTGCCAGTAGTGAGCTAGCGGGGCGCTCTGGGGCCAACGTCCTGACTTTC. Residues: CASSELAGRSGANVLTF.

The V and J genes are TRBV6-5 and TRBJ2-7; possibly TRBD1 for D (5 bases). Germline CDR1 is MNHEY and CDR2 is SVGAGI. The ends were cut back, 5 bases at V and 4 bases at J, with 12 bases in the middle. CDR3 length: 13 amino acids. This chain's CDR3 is CASSQQVNYEQYF. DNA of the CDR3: TGTGCCAGCAGTCAACAGGTTAATTACGAGCAGTACTTC.

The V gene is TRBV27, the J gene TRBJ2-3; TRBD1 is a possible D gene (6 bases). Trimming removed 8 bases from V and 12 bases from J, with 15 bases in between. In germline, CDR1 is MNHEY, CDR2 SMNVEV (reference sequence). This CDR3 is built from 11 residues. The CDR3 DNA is TGTGCCAGCCCCGTGGACAGTAGTCAGTATTTT. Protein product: CASPVDSSQYF.

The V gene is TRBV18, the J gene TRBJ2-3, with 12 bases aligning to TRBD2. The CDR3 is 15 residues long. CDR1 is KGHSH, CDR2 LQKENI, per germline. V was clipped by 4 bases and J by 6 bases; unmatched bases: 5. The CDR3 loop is CASSQYGTSGDTQYF. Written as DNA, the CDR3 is TGTGCCAGCTCACAATACGGGACTAGCGGGGATACGCAGTATTTT.

CDR3 sequence (DNA): TGTGCCTGGAGTCATGGGACAGGGGGCTATCGTACTGAAGCTTTCTTT. Protein product: CAWSHGTGGYRTEAFF. The genes are TRBV30 and TRBJ1-1; 12 bases line up with TRBD1. Germline V CDR1 and CDR2: GTSNPN, SVGIG (reference sequence). V dropped 2 bases and J dropped 5; count of bases not matched to a gene: 9. This CDR3 contains 16 residues. The full variable domain, with the rest looked up from reference TRBV30 and TRBJ1-1, is SQTIHQWPATLVQPVGSPLSLECTVEGTSNPNLYWYRQAAGRGLQLLFYSVGIGQISSEVPQNLSASRPQDRQFILSSKKLLLSDSGFYLCAWSHGTGGYRTEAFFGQGTRLTVV.

The CDR3 bases are TGTGCCTGGAGGGCCATACATGGAGGCTACACCTTC. This translates into CAWRAIHGGYTF. The rearrangement uses TRBV30 and TRBJ1-2; the D is unclear. The CDR3 has 12 residues. V was cut by 3 bases and J by 8 bases, with 13 bases left in between. The germline V gene has CDR1 GTSNPN and CDR2 SVGIG (reference sequence).

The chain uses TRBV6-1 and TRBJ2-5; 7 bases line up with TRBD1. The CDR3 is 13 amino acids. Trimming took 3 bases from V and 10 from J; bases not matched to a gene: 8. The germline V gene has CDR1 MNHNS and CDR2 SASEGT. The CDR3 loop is CASSETGRGNQYF. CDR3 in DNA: TGTGCCAGCAGTGAGACAGGGCGAGGGAACCAGTACTTC.

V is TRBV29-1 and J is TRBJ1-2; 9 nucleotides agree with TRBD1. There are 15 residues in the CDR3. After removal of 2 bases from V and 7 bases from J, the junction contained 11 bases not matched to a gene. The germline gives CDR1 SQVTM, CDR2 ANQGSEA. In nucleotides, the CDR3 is TGCAGCGTTGAATTGGGACCGGGACAGGGACTTGGCTACACCTTC. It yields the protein CSVELGPGQGLGYTF.

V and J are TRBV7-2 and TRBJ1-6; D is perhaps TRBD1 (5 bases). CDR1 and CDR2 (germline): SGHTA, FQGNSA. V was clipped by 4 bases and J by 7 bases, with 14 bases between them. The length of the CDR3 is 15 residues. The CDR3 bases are TGTGCCAGCAGCTGGGCCGGGGGACGGAATTCACCCCTCCACTTT. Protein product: CASSWAGGRNSPLHF.

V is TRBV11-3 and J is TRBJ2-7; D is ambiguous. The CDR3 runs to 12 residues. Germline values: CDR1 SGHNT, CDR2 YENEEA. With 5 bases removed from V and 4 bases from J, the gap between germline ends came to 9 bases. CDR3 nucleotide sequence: TGTGCCAGCAGCCACAGTGGGTACGAGCAGTACTTC. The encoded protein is CASSHSGYEQYF.

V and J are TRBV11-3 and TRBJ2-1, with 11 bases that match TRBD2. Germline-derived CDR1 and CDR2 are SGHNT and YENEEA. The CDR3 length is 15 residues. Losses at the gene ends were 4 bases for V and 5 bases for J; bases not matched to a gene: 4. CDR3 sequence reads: CASSSGTSGNNEQFF. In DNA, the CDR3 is TGTGCCAGCAGCTCCGGGACTAGCGGTAACAATGAGCAGTTCTTC.

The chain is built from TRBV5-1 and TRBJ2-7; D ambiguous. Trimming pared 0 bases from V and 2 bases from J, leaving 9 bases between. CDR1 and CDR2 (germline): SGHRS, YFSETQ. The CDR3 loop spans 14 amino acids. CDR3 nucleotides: TGCGCCAGCAGCTTGGGCCCCTGGACCTACGAGCAGTACTTC. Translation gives CASSLGPWTYEQYF.

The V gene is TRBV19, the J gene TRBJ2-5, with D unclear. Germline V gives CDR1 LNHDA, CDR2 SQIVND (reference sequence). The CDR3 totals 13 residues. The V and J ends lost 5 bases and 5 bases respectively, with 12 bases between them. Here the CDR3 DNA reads TGTGCCAGTAGTTGGACGGGTCGGGAGACCCAGTACTTC. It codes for CASSWTGRETQYF. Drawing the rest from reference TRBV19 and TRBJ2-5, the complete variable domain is DGGITQSPKYLFRKEGQNVTLSCEQNLNHDAMYWYRQDPGQGLRLIYYSQIVNDFQKGDIAEGYSVSREKKESFPLTVTSAQKNPTAFYLCASSWTGRETQYFGPGTRLLVL.

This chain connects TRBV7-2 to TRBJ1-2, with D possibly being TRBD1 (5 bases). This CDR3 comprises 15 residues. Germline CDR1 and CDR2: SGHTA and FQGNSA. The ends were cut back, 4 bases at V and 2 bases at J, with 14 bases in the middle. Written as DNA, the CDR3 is TGTGCCAGCAGCTCCGCCGGGGGGAGGAACTATGGCTACACCTTC. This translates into CASSSAGGRNYGYTF. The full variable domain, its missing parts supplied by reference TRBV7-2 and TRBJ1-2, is GAGVSQSPSNKVTEKGKDVELRCDPISGHTALYWYRQSLGQGLEFLIYFQGNSAPDKSGLPSDRFSAERTGGSVSTLTIQRTQQEDSAVYLCASSSAGGRNYGYTFGSGTRLTVV.

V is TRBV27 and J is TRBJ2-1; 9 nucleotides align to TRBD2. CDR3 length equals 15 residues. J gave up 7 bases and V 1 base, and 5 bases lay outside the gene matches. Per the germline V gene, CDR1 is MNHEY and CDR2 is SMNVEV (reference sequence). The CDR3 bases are TGTGCCAGCAGTTTATACCGCGGGAGGGTGAATGAGCAGTTCTTC. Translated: CASSLYRGRVNEQFF.